This TCR beta chain was sequenced in a study of CD8 T cells in ankylosing spondylitis. Study findings and constraints: Disease-linked clones were found to be CD8+ and relatively rare in peripheral blood.

Notes on this clonotype: Its antigen is not known.

Quantitative 5'-RACE with molecular barcodes generated TCR beta libraries. TCRdb analysed the 5' RACE reads with MiXCR anew, one entry per CDR3 protein. The sample has 300,000 to 350,000 distinct CDR3 sequences; more than 20% are singletons. Germline-derived CDR1 and CDR2 are SGDLS and YYNGEE. The CDR3 has 13 amino acids. Deletions cut 0 bases from V and 7 bases from J, with 10 bases between. Material for sequencing was blood, either unsorted or a sorted T cell fraction (not recorded which). V and J are TRBV9 and TRBJ2-5, with D perhaps matching TRBD2 (5 bases). This sequence was found in a female donor with ankylosing spondylitis or in good health (not recorded which). Here the CDR3 reads CASSVEPEGTQYF. DNA of the CDR3: TGTGCCAGCAGCGTAGAACCCGAGGGGACCCAGTACTTC.